This TCR beta chain comes out of a study of tissue T cells after allogeneic stem cell transplantation. Using immunoSEQ multiplex PCR, the repertoire was profiled, and TCRdb retains in-frame clones only, with some absent. The sample contains roughly 50,000 clones, around 70% of which appear only once. Findings of the study overall: Across patients, clones rarely overlapped, yet motif clusters were shared tissue-specifically. Anatomically similar tissues had similar TCR repertoires within each patient. Tissue-detected TCR repertoire was only partly captured by blood and spleen T cells.

The table lists this clone with a few counts. The antigen remains unidentified. Gene names follow the mouse nomenclature. The same CDR3 arises from other DNA sequences in this sample as well. The sample consisted of sorted cells pooled from one or two spleens. This sequence was found in a pool of C57BL/6 mice in good health.

CDR3: CAWRLGGYEQYF. The covered CDR3 bases are TGTGCCTGGAGACTGGGGGGGTATGAACAGTAC. The chain employs TRBV31 and TRBJ2-7; the match to TRBD2 covers 10 bases. Coverage ceases 1 residue before the CDR3 finishes, and the germline J gene fills in the end. Germline-derived CDR1 and CDR2 are GKSSPN and SITVG. V shed 3 bases, J shed 4 bases, and the junction held 0 bases outside the gene matches. The CDR3 extends over 12 amino acids. Based on the CDR3 plus reference TRBV31 and TRBJ2-7, the full variable domain is AQTIHQWPVAEIKAVGSPLSLGCTIKGKSSPNLYWYWQATGGTLQQLFYSITVGQVESVVQLNLSASRPKDDQFILSTEKLLLSHSGFYLCAWRLGGYEQYFGPGTRLTVL.